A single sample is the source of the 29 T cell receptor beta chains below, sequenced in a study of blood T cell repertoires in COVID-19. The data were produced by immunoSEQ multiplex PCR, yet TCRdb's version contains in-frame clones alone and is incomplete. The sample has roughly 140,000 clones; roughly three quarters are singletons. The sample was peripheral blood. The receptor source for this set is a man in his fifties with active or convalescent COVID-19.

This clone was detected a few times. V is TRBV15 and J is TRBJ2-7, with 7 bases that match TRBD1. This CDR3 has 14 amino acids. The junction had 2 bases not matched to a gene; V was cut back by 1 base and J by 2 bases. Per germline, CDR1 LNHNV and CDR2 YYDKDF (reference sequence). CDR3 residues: CATSRGDRAYEQYF. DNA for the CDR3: TGTGCCACCAGCAGAGGTGACAGGGCCTACGAGCAGTACTTC.

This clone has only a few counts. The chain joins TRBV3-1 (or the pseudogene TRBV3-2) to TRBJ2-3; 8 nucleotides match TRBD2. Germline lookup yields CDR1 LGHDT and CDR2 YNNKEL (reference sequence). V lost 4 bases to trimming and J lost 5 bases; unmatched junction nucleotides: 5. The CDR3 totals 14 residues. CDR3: CASSLGTRGDTQYF. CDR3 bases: TGTGCCAGCAGCCTTGGGACTAGGGGAGATACGCAGTATTTT.

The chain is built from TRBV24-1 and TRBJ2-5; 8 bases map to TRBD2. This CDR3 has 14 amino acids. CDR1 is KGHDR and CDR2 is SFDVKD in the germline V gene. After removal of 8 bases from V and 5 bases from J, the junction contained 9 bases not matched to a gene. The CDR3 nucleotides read TGTGCCACCATGGGCGCGGGGGGAGCGGAGACCCAGTACTTC. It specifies CATMGAGGAETQYF.

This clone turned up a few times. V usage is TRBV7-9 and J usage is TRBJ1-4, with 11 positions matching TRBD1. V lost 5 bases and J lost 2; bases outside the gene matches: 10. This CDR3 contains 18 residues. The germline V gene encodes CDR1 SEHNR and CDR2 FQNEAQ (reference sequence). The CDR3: CASSPGTGGLGTNEKLFF. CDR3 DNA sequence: TGTGCCAGCAGCCCCGGGACAGGGGGTCTCGGCACTAATGAAAAACTGTTTTTT.

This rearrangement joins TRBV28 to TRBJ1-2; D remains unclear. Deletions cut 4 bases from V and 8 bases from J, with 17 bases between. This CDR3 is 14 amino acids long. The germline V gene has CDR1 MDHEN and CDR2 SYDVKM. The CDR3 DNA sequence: TGTGCCAGCAGTTCCCCTGGGAGGGTTCAAGGCTACACCTTC. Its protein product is CASSSPGRVQGYTF.

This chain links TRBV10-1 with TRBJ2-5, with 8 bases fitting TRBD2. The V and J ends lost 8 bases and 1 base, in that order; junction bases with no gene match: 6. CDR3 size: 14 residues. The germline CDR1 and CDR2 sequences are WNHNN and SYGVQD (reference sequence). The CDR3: CASAAGGSQETQYF. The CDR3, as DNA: TGCGCCAGCGCGGCGGGAGGATCCCAAGAGACCCAGTACTTC.

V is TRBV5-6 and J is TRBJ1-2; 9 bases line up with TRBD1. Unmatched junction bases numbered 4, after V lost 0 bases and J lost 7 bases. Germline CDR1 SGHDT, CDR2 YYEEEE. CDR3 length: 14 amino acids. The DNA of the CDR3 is TGTGCCAGCAGCTTGGAACAGGGGGCGCGTGGCTACACCTTC. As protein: CASSLEQGARGYTF.

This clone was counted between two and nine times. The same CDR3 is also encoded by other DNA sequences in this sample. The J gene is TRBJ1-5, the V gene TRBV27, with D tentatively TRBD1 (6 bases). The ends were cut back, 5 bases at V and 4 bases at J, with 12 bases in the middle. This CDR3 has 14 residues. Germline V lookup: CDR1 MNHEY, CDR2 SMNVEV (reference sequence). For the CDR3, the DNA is TGTGCCAGCAGTCTACAGGGACCAAATCAGCCCCAGCATTTT. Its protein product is CASSLQGPNQPQHF.

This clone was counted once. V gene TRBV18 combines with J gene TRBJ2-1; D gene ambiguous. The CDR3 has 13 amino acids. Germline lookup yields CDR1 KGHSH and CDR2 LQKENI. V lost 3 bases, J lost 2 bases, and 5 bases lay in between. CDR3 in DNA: TGTGCCAGCTCACCTGACACCTACAATGAGCAGTTCTTC. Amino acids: CASSPDTYNEQFF.

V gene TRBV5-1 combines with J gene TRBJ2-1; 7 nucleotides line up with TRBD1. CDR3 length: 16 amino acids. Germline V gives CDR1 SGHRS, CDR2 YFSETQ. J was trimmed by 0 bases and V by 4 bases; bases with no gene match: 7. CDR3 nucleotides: TGCGCCAGCAGCCGACAGGGTTCAGGCTCCTACAATGAGCAGTTCTTC. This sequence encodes CASSRQGSGSYNEQFF.

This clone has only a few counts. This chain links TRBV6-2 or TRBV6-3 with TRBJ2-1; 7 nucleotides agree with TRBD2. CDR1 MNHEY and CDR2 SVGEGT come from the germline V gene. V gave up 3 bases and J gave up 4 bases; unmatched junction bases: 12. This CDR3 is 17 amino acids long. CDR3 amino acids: CASSYYPAGEGYNEQFF. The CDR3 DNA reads TGTGCCAGCAGTTATTACCCCGCCGGGGAGGGTTACAATGAGCAGTTCTTC.

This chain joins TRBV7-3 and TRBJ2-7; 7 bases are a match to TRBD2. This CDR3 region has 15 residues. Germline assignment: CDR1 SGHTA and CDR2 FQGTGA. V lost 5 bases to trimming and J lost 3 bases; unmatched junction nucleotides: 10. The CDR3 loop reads CASSPLGGSSYEQYF. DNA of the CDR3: TGTGCCAGCAGCCCGTTGGGGGGGAGTAGCTACGAGCAGTACTTC. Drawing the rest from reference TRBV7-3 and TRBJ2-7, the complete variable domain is GAGVSQTPSNKVTEKGKYVELRCDPISGHTALYWYRQSLGQGPEFLIYFQGTGAADDSGLPNDRFFAVRPEGSVSTLKIQRTERGDSAVYLCASSPLGGSSYEQYFGPGTRLTVT.

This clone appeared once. CDR3 coding DNA: TGTGCCAGCAGTTTAGGGCAGCCCTATAGCACAGATACGCAGTATTTT. Translating gives CASSLGQPYSTDTQYF. The chain has TRBV27 and TRBJ2-3; D is uncertain. The V and J ends lost 2 bases and 0 bases respectively, with 12 bases between them. Germline assignment: CDR1 MNHEY and CDR2 SMNVEV (reference sequence). CDR3 size: 16 residues.

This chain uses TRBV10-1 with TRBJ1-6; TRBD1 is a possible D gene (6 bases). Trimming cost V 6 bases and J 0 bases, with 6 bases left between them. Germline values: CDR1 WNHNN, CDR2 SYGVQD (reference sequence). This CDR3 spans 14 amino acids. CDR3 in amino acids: CASRDSSYNSPLHF. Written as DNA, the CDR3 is TGCGCCAGCAGGGACAGCTCCTATAATTCACCCCTCCACTTT.

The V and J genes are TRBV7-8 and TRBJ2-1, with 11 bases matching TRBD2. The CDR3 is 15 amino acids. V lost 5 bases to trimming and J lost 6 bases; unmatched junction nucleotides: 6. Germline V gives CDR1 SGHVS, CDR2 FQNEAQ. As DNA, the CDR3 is TGTGCCAGCAGCCGCCCTAGCGGGAGGTTCAATGAGCAGTTCTTC. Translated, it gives CASSRPSGRFNEQFF.

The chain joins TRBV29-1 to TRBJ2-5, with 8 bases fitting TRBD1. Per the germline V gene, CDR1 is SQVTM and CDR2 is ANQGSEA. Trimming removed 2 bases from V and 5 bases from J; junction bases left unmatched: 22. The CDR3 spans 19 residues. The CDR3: CSVEFYSGTGGALGETQYF. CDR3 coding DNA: TGCAGCGTTGAATTCTACTCCGGGACAGGAGGTGCTTTAGGGGAGACCCAGTACTTC.

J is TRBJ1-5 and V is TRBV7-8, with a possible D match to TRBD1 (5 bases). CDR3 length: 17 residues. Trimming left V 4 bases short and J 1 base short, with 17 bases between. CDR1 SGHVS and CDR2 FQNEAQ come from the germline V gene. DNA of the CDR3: TGTGCCAGCAGCTCTGGACGGGTCCGGGGGAGCAATCAGCCCCAGCATTTT. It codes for CASSSGRVRGSNQPQHF.

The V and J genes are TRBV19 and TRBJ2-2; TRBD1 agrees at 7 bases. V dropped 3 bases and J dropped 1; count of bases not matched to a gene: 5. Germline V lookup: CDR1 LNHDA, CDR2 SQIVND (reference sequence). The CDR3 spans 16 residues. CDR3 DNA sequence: TGTGCCAGTAGTATGCGGACAGGCGGGAACACCGGGGAGCTGTTTTTT. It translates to CASSMRTGGNTGELFF.

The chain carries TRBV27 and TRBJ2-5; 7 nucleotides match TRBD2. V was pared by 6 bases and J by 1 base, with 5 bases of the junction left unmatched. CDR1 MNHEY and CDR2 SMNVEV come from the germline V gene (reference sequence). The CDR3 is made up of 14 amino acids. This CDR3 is CASSQLATQETQYF. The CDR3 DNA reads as TGTGCCAGCAGCCAACTAGCGACCCAAGAGACCCAGTACTTC.

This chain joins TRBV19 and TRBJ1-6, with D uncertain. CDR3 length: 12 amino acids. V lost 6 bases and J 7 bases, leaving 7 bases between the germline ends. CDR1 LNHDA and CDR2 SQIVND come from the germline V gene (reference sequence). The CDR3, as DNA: TGTGCCAGTAGGAACAGAAATTCACCCCTCCACTTT. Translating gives CASRNRNSPLHF.

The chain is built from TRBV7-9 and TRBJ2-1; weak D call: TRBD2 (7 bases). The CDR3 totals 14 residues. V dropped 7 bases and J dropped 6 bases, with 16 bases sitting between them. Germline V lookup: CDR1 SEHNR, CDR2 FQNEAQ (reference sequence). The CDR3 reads CASTGGPNPNEQFF. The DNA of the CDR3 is TGTGCCAGCACGGGGGGCCCCAACCCCAATGAGCAGTTCTTC.

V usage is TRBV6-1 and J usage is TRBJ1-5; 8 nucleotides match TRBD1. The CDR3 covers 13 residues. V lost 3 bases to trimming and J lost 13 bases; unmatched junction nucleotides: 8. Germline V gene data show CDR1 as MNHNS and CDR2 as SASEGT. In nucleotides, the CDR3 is TGTGCCAGCAGTGAGGGTTTGGACAGGGATCAGCATTTT. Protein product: CASSEGLDRDQHF.

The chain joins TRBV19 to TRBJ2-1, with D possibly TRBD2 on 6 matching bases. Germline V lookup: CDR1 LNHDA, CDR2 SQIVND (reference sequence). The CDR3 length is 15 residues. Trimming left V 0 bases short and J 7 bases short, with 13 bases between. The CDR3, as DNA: TGTGCCAGTAGTATAGATCCGGCGGGAATAAATGAGCAGTTCTTC. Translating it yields CASSIDPAGINEQFF.

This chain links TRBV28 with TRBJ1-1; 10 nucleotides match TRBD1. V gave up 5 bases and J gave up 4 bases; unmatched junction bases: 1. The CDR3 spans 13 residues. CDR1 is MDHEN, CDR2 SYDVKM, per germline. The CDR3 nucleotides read TGTGCCAGCAGTAGGGACAGGGGCACTGAAGCTTTCTTT. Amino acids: CASSRDRGTEAFF.

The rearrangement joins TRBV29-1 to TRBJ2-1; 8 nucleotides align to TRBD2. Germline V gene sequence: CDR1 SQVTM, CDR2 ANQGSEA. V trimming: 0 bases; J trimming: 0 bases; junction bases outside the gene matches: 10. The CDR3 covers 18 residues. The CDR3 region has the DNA TGCAGCGTTGAAGATTGGACTAGCTTTAAGAGCTCCTACAATGAGCAGTTCTTC. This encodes CSVEDWTSFKSSYNEQFF.

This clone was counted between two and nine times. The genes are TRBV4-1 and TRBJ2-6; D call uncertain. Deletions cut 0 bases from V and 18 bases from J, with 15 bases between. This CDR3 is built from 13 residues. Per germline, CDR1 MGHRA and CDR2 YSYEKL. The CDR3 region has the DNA TGCGCCAGCAGCCAAGAGCTGCGGTCTCCTTGGACTTTC. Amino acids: CASSQELRSPWTF.

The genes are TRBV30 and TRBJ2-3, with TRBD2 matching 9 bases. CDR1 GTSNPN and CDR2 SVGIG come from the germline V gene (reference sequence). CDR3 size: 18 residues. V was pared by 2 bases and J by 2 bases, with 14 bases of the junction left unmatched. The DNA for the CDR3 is TGTGCCTGGAGTAGGAAGGCAGGAGGCGGGAGGGCCACAGATACGCAGTATTTT. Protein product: CAWSRKAGGGRATDTQYF.

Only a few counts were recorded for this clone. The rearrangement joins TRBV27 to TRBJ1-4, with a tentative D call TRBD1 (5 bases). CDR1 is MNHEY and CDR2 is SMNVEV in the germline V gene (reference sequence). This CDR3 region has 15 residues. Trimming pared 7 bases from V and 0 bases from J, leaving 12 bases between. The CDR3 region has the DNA TGTGCCAGCATGACAGCTTTTGCAACTAATGAAAAACTGTTTTTT. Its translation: CASMTAFATNEKLFF.

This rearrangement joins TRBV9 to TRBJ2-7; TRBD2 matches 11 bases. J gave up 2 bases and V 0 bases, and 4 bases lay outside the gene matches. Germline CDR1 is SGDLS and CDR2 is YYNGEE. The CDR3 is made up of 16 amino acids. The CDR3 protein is CASSVGSSGRAYEQYF. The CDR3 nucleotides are TGTGCCAGCAGCGTAGGGAGTAGCGGGAGGGCCTACGAGCAGTACTTC. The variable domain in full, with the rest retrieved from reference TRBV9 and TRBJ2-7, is DSGVTQTPKHLITATGQRVTLRCSPRSGDLSVYWYQQSLDQGLQFLIQYYNGEERAKGNILERFSAQQFPDLHSELNLSSLELGDSALYFCASSVGSSGRAYEQYFGPGTRLTVT.